This T cell receptor (beta chain) stems from a study of beta chain features in type 1 diabetes. Study results and caveats: Shorter TCRB CDR3s, moderately but significantly so, were found in Type 1 diabetes patients in all four CD4+ subsets. Amplification by PCR could prefer shorter templates, with the same effect in patients and controls.

A word on this clone: Its specificity is unknown.

With 4 bases removed from V and 5 bases from J, the gap between germline ends came to 18 bases. Germline V gene lookup returns CDR1 LNHNV and CDR2 YYDKDF (reference sequence). The CDR3 extends over 16 amino acids. Expressed TCRB transcripts got sequenced, as all isolated RNA was reverse transcribed. Naive, central memory and regulatory T cell samples averaged about 3.57 million reads. The method was immunoSEQ multiplex PCR; TCRdb's version includes in-frame clones alone and lacks a portion of them. The sample includes fewer than 400,000 clones, roughly 8% of them seen just once. It was via CD45RO/CCR7/CD25/CD127/CD95/CD27 that CD4+ naive, central memory, regulatory and stem cell-like memory cells were sorted.

Sequencing input: central memory CD4+ T cells from blood. The chain employs TRBV15 and TRBJ1-5; possible D gene TRBD1, 6 bases. The origin of this receptor is a woman aged 18-35 years in good health. CDR3 in DNA: TGTGCCACCAGCACCATAGAGGGGGTCGTTGATCAGCCCCAGCATTTT. This sequence encodes CATSTIEGVVDQPQHF.